This is a list of T cell receptor beta chains from one sample in a study of blood T cell repertoires in COVID-19. The repertoire was sequenced with immunoSEQ multiplex PCR; TCRdb's copy has only in-frame clones and lacks some. The data contain approximately 46,000 clones, approximately 81% of them seen just once; the ten biggest clones take up about a fifth. The sequenced material came from peripheral blood. Receptors originate from a woman older than 75 with COVID-19, enrolled during active disease. The conserved cysteine and the conserved F or W are not part of the CDR3 here. Each record gives: J gene, V gene, clone size, CDR3 protein. Part of the rows lack a size; the others show once, few, many or a class for expanded clones.

>TRBJ2-3|TRBV6-5|-
ASRQGQTDTQY
>TRBJ2-1|TRBV3-1/TRBV3-2|-
ASSQGEGAISSYNEQF
>TRBJ2-7|TRBV30|-
AWSVPRVKDEQY
>TRBJ2-7|TRBV6-5|-
ASSYGPRENSYEQY
>TRBJ2-2|TRBV2|-
AGRQGTTNTGELF
>TRBJ2-3|TRBV11-2|few
ASSSLAGGKDTQY
>TRBJ2-7|TRBV7-8|-
ASSVRRGLAGVDEQY
>TRBJ2-7|TRBV14|-
ASSRTPGQSSYEQY
>TRBJ1-6|TRBV19|-
ASRIDRSYNSPLH
>TRBJ2-7|TRBV7-3|-
ASSPQGAPGEQY
>TRBJ1-3|TRBV29-1|-
SVAGTGTGNTIY
>TRBJ2-1|TRBV2|once
ASSGLAGYNEQF
>TRBJ1-6|TRBV7-8|-
ASSLANYSPLH
>TRBJ1-1|TRBV28|-
ASSPGEFATEAF
>TRBJ2-1|TRBV13|-
ASSLRGGSYNEQF
>TRBJ1-1|TRBV7-8|-
ASSSGQGSLWNTEAF
>TRBJ1-5|TRBV27|-
ASSSTRPTGGNQPQH